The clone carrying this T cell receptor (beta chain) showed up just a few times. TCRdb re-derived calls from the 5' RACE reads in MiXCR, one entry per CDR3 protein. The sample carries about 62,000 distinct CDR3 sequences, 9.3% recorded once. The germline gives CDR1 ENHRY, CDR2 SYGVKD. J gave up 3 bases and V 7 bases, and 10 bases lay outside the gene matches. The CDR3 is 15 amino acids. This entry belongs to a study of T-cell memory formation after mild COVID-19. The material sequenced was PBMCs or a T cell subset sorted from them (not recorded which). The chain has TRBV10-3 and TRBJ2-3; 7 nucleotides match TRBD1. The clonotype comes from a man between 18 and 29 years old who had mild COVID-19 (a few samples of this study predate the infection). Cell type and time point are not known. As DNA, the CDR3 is TGTGCCATCAAACCTGGACAGGACGGGACAGATACGCAGTATTTT. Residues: CAIKPGQDGTDTQYF.